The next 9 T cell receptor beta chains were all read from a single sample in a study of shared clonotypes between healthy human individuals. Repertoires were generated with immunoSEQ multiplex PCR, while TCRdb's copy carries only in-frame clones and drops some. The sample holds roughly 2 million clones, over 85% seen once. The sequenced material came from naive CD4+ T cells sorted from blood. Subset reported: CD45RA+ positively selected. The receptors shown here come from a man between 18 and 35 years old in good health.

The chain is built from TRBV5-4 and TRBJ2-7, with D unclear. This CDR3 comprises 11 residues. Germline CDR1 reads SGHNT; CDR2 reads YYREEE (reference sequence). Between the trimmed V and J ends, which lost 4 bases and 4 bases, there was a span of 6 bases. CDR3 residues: CASSREYEQYF. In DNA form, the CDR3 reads TGTGCCAGCAGCCGAGAATACGAGCAGTACTTC.

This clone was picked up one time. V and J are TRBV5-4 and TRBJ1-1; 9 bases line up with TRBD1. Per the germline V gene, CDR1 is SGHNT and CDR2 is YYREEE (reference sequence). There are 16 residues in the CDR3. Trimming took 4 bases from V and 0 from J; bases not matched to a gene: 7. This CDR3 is CASSRQGERLNTEAFF. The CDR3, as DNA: TGTGCCAGCAGCCGACAGGGGGAACGCCTGAACACTGAAGCTTTCTTT.

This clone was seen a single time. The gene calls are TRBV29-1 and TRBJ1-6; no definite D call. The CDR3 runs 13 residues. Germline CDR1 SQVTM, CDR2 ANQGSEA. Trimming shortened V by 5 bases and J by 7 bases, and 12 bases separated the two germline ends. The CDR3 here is CSVRKGNNSPLHF. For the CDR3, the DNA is TGCAGCGTTAGGAAAGGGAACAATTCACCCCTCCACTTT.

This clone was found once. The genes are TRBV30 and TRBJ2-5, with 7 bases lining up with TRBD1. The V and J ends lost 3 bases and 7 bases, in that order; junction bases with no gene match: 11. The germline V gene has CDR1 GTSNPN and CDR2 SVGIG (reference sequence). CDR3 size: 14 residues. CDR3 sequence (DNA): TGTGCCTGGAGAGTGAAAGGGGGCGATGGGACCCAGTACTTC. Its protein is CAWRVKGGDGTQYF.

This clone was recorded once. The CDR3 bases are TGCGCCAGCAGCTTGGCCGGATCTGAAAACATTCAGTACTTC. Its protein is CASSLAGSENIQYF. The chain employs TRBV5-1 and TRBJ2-4; D uncertain. Germline V gene lookup returns CDR1 SGHRS and CDR2 YFSETQ. The CDR3 covers 14 residues. The ends were cut back, 0 bases at V and 5 bases at J, with 9 bases in the middle.

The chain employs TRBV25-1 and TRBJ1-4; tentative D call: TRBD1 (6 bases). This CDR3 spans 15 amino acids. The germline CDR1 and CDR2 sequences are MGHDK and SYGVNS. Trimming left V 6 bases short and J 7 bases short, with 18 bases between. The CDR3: CASSPNRAQSEKLFF. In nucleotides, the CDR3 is TGTGCCAGCAGCCCCAACAGGGCTCAGAGTGAAAAACTGTTTTTT.

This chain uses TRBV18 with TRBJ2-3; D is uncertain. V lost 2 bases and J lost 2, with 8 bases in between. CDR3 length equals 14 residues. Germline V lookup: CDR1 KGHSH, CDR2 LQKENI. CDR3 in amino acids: CASSPSSPTDTQYF. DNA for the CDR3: TGTGCCAGCTCACCATCATCCCCCACAGATACGCAGTATTTT. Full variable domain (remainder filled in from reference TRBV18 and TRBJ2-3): NAGVMQNPRHLVRRRGQEARLRCSPMKGHSHVYWYRQLPEEGLKFMVYLQKENIIDESGMPKERFSAEFPKEGPSILRIQQVVRGDSAAYFCASSPSSPTDTQYFGPGTRLTVL.

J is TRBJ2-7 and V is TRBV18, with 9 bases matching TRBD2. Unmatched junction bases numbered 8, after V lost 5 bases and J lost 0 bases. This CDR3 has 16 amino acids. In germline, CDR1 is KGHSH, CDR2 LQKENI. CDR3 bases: TGTGCCAGCTCATCGCCCGGGACTAGCATCTCCTACGAGCAGTACTTC. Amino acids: CASSSPGTSISYEQYF.

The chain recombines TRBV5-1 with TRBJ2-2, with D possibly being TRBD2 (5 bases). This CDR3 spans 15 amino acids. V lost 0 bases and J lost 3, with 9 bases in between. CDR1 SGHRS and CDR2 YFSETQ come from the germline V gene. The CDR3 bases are TGCGCCAGCAGCTTGGGACGGGGAGACACCGGGGAGCTGTTTTTT. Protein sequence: CASSLGRGDTGELFF. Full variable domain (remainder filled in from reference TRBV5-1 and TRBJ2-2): KAGVTQTPRYLIKTRGQQVTLSCSPISGHRSVSWYQQTPGQGLQFLFEYFSETQRNKGNFPGRFSGRQFSNSRSEMNVSTLELGDSALYLCASSLGRGDTGELFFGEGSRLTVL.